This T cell receptor (beta chain) was identified during a study of cytomegalovirus exposure and HLA in healthy donors. Broader study findings: High specificity and sensitivity for cytomegalovirus status were reported for the classifier.

A word on this clone: What it binds is unknown.

PCR employed 60 Vbeta and 13 Jbeta primers. TCRdb's table, derived via immunoSEQ multiplex PCR, lists solely in-frame clones and lacks some. The table lists around 170,000 clones, about 80% of them singletons, with over 2% in the top ten. This CDR3 has 12 residues. In germline, CDR1 is GTSNPN, CDR2 SVGIG (reference sequence). V gave up 0 bases and J gave up 4 bases, with 6 bases separating them. V usage is TRBV30 and J usage is TRBJ1-2, with unresolved D. Sequencing was carried out using PBMCs. The sequence came from a man aged 60-69 years in good health and CMV-seronegative. CDR3 protein: CAWSVTAYGYTF. For the CDR3, the DNA is TGTGCCTGGAGTGTAACAGCCTATGGCTACACCTTC.